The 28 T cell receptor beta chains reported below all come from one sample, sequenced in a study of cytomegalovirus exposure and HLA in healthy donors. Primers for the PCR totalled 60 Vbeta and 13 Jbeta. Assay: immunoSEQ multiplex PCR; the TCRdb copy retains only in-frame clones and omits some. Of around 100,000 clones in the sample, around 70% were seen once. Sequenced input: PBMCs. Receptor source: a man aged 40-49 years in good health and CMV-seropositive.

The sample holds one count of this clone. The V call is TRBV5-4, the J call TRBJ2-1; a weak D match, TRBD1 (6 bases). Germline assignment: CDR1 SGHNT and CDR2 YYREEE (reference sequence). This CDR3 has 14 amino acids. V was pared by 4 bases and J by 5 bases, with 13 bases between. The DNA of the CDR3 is TGTGCCAGCAGCGAGGGGACATTAAACAATGAGCAGTTCTTC. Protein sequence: CASSEGTLNNEQFF.

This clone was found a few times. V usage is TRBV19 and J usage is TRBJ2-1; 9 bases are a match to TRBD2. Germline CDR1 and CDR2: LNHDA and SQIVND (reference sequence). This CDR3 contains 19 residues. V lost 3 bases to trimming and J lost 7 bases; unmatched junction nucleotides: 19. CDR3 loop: CASSILGGAWSSGNNEQFF. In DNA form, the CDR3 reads TGTGCCAGTAGTATTCTTGGGGGGGCTTGGTCTAGCGGGAATAATGAGCAGTTCTTC.

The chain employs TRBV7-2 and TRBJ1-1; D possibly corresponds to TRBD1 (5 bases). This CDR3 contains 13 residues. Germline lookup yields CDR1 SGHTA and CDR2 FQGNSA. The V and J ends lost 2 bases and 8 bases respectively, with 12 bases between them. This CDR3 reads CASSLSPGQEAFF. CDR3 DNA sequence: TGTGCCAGCAGCTTATCGCCCGGACAAGAAGCTTTCTTT.

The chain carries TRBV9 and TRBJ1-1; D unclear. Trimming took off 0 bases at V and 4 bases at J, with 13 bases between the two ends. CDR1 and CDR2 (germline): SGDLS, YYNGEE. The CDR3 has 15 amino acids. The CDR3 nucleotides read TGTGCCAGCAGCGTAGGACCCGGAAGGAGCACTGAAGCTTTCTTT. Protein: CASSVGPGRSTEAFF.

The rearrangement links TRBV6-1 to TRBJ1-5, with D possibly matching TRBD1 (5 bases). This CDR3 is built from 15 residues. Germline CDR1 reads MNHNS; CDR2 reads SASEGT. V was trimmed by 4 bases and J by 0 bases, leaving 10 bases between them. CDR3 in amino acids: CASSVRGDSNQPQHF. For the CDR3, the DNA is TGTGCCAGCAGTGTCCGGGGGGATAGCAATCAGCCCCAGCATTTT.

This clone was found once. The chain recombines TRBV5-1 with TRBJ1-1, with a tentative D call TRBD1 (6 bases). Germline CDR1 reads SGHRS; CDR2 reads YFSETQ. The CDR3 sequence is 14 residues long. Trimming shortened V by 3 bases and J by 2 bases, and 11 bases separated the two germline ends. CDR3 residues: CASSSGTSNTEAFF. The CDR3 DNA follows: TGCGCCAGCAGCTCTGGGACATCCAACACTGAAGCTTTCTTT.

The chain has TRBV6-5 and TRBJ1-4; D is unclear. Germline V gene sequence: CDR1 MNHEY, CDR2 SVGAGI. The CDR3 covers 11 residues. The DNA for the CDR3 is TGTGGGGAGTTTAGAGATGAAAAACTGTTTTTT. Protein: CGEFRDEKLFF.

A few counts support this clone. The CDR3 protein is CASSPDRGHEQYV. DNA for the CDR3: TGTGCCAGCTCACCGGACAGGGGGCACGAGCAGTACGTC. V and J are TRBV18 and TRBJ2-7; 11 positions match TRBD1. Germline V gene data show CDR1 as KGHSH and CDR2 as LQKENI. The V gene end was trimmed by 3 bases and the J gene end by 5 bases; junction bases not matched to a gene: 0. The CDR3 runs 13 residues.

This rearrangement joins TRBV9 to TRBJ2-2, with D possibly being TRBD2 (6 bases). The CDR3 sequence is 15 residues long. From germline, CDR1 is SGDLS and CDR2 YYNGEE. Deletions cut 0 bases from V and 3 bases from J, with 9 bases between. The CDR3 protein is CASSVALAHTGELFF. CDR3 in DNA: TGTGCCAGCAGCGTAGCGCTAGCGCACACCGGGGAGCTGTTTTTT.

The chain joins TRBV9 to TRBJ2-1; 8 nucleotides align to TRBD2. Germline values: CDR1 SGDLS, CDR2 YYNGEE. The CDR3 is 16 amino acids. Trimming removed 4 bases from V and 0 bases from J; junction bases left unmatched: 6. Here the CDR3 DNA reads TGTGCCAGCAGCTCCCGAAGCGGGAGCTCCTACAATGAGCAGTTCTTC. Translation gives CASSSRSGSSYNEQFF. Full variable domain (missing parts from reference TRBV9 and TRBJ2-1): DSGVTQTPKHLITATGQRVTLRCSPRSGDLSVYWYQQSLDQGLQFLIQYYNGEERAKGNILERFSAQQFPDLHSELNLSSLELGDSALYFCASSSRSGSSYNEQFFGPGTRLTVL.

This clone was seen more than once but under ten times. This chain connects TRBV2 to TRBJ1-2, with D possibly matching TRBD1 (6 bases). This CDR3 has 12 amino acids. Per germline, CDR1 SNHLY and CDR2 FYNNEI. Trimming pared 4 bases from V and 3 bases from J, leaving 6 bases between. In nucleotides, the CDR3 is TGTGCCAGCAGTGGGACAGACTATGGCTACACCTTC. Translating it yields CASSGTDYGYTF. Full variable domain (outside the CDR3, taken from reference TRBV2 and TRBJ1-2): EPEVTQTPSHQVTQMGQEVILRCVPISNHLYFYWYRQILGQKVEFLVSFYNNEISEKSEIFDDQFSVERPDGSNFTLKIRSTKLEDSAMYFCASSGTDYGYTFGSGTRLTVV.

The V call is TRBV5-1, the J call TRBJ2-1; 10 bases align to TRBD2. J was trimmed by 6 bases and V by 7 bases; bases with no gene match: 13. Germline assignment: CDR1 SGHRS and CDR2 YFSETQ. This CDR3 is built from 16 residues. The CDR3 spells CASLKAISGRPNEQFF. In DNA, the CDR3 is TGCGCCAGCCTAAAGGCCATTAGCGGGAGGCCCAATGAGCAGTTCTTC.

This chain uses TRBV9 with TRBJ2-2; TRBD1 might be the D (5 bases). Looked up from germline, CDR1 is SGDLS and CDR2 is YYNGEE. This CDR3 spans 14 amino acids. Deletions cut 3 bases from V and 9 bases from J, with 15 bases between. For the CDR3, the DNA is TGTGCCAGCAGCGGCAGCTCCGGACACTGGGAGCTGTTTTTT. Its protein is CASSGSSGHWELFF.

The CDR3 here is CATSRDWREIRPQHF. As DNA, the CDR3 is TGTGCCACCAGCAGAGATTGGAGAGAAATTAGGCCCCAGCATTTT. The chain recombines TRBV15 with TRBJ1-5; the D is unclear. The V gene lost 0 bases and the J gene lost 9 bases, with 15 bases spanning the gap. Germline V gene data show CDR1 as LNHNV and CDR2 as YYDKDF (reference sequence). The CDR3 spans 15 residues. Together with reference TRBV15 and TRBJ1-5, the CDR3 gives the full variable domain: DAMVIQNPRYQVTQFGKPVTLSCSQTLNHNVMYWYQQKSSQAPKLLFHYYDKDFNNEADTPDNFQSRRPNTSFCFLDIRSPGLGDTAMYLCATSRDWREIRPQHFGDGTRLSIL.

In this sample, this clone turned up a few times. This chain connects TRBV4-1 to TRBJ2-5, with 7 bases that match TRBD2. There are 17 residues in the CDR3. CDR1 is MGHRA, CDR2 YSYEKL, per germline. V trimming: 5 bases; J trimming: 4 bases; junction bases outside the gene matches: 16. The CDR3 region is CASSRRGLAGEGETQYF. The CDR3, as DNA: TGCGCCAGCAGCAGAAGGGGACTTGCGGGAGAAGGAGAGACCCAGTACTTC.

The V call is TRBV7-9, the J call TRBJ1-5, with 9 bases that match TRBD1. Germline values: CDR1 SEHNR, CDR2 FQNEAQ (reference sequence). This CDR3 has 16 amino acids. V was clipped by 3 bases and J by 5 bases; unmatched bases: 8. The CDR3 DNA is TGTGCCAGCAGCTTTGATGGGACAGGGAGTGATCAGCCCCAGCATTTT. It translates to CASSFDGTGSDQPQHF.

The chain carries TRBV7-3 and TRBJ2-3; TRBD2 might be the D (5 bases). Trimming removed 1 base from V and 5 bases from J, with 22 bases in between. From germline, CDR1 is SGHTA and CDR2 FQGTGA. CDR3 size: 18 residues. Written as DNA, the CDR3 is TGTGCCAGCAGCTTAAGTACAGTACGGGGTATAACGGGAGATACGCAGTATTTT. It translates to CASSLSTVRGITGDTQYF.

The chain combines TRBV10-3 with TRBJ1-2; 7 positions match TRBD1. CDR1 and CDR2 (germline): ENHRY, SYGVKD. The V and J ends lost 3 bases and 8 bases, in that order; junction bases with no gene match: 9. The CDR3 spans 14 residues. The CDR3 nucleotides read TGTGCCATCAGTGAAGGACAGGACTTTGGGGGCTACACCTTC. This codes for CAISEGQDFGGYTF.

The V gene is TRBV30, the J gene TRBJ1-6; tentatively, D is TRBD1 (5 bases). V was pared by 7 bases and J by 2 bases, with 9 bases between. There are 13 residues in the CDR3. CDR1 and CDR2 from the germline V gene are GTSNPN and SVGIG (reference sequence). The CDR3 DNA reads TGTGCCTCCAGGGAAGCCTATAATTCACCCCTCCACTTT. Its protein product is CASREAYNSPLHF. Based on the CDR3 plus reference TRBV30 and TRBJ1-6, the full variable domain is SQTIHQWPATLVQPVGSPLSLECTVEGTSNPNLYWYRQAAGRGLQLLFYSVGIGQISSEVPQNLSASRPQDRQFILSSKKLLLSDSGFYLCASREAYNSPLHFGNGTRLTVT.

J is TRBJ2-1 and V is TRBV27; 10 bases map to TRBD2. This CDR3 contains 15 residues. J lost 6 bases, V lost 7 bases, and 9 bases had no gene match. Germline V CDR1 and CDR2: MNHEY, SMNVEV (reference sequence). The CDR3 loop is CASTNGLAGANEQFF. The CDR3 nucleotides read TGTGCCAGCACCAATGGGCTAGCGGGAGCCAATGAGCAGTTCTTC.

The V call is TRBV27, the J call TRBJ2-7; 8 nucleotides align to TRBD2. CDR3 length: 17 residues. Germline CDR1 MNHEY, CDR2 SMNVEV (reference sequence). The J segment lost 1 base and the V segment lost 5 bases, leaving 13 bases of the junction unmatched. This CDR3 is CASSPSGRDLGSYEQYF. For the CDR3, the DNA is TGTGCCAGCAGTCCCAGCGGGAGAGACTTGGGATCCTACGAGCAGTACTTC.

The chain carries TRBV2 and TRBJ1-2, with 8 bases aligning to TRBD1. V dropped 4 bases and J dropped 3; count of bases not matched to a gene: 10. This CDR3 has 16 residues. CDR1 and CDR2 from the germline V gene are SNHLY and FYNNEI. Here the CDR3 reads CASSGGPKTGDYGYTF. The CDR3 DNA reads TGTGCCAGCAGTGGGGGGCCTAAGACAGGGGACTATGGCTACACCTTC.

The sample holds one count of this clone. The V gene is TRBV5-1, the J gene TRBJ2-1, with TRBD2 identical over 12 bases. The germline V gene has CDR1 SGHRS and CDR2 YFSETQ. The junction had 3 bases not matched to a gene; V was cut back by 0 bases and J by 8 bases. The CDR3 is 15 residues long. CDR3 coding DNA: TGCGCCAGCAGCTTGGCGACTAGCGGGAGAGATGAGCAGTTCTTC. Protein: CASSLATSGRDEQFF.

The CDR3 loop is CASSLAPLGQGLAGVADTQYF. DNA of the CDR3: TGTGCCAGCAGCTTAGCGCCTTTGGGACAGGGACTAGCGGGAGTGGCAGATACGCAGTATTTT. The chain employs TRBV7-2 and TRBJ2-3; 14 nucleotides agree with TRBD2. Germline V gene lookup returns CDR1 SGHTA and CDR2 FQGNSA. The CDR3 totals 21 residues. The junction had 15 bases not matched to a gene; V was cut back by 0 bases and J by 4 bases.

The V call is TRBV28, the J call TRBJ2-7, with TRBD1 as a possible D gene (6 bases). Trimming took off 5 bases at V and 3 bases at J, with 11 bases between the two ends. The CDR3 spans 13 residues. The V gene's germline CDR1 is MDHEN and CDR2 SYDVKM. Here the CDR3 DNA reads TGTGCCAGCAGTGTCAACAGGGACTACGAGCAGTACTTC. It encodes CASSVNRDYEQYF.

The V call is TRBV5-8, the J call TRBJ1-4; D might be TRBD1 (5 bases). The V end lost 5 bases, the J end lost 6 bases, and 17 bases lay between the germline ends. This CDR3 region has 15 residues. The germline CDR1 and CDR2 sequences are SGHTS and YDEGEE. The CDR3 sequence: CASRLQGNGYEKLFF. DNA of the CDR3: TGTGCCAGCAGGTTGCAGGGTAATGGATATGAAAAACTGTTTTTT.

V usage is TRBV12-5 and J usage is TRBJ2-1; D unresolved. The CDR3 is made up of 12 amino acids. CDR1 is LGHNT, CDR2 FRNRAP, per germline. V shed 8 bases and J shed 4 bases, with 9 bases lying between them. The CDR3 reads CASQANYNEQFF. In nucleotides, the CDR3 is TGTGCTAGTCAGGCGAATTACAATGAGCAGTTCTTC.

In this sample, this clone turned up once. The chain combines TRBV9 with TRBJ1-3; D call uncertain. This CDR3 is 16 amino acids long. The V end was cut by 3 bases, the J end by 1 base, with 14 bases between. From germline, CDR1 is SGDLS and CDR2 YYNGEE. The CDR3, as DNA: TGTGCCAGCAGCGCCTTTGCGACGGAGTCTGGAAACACCATATATTTT. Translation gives CASSAFATESGNTIYF.